The clone carrying this T cell receptor beta chain was seen more than once but under ten times. As yet, its antigen is unknown. The sample belongs to a study of T cell repertoires in cytomegalovirus infection. TCRdb reanalysed the reads using MiXCR and keeps one entry per CDR3 protein. The sample lists roughly 570,000 distinct CDR3 sequences, 35% to 50% occurring once. This clonotype originated in a human donor in good health (CMV status not recorded). Some clones in this sample may be carry-over from other donors' samples. The sample was cultured PBMCs, taken from culture after CMV antigen stimulation.

DNA of the CDR3: TGTGCCAGCACCCAGGGGACAGGGGAGGCTGAAGCTTTCTTT. Protein sequence: CASTQGTGEAEAFF. The chain recombines TRBV12-3 or TRBV12-4 with TRBJ1-1; 10 nucleotides line up with TRBD1. This CDR3 has 14 residues. V was clipped by 7 bases and J by 6 bases; unmatched bases: 8.